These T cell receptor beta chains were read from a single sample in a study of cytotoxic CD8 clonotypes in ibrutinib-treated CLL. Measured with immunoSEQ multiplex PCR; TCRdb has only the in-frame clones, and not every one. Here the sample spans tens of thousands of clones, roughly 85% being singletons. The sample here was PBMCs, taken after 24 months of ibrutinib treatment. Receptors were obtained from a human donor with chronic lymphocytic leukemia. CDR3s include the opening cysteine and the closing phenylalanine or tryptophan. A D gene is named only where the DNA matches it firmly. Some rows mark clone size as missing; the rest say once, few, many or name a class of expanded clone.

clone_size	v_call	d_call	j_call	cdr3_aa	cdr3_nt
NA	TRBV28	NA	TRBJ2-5	CASSQGQETQYF	TGTGCCAGCAGTCAGGGACAAGAGACCCAGTACTTC
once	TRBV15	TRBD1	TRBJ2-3	CATSATGDLTDTQYF	TGTGCCACCAGCGCCACAGGGGACCTCACAGATACGCAGTATTTT
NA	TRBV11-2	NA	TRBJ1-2	CASSLVSGVYGYTF	TGTGCCAGCAGCTTAGTCTCAGGAGTCTATGGCTACACCTTC
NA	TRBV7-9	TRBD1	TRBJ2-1	CASRKTGTGYHNEQFF	TGTGCCAGCAGAAAGACCGGGACAGGGTATCACAATGAGCAGTTCTTC
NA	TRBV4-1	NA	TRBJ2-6	CASSQLQGRGTGANVLTF	TGCGCCAGCAGCCAACTCCAGGGAAGGGGGACTGGGGCCAACGTCCTGACTTTC